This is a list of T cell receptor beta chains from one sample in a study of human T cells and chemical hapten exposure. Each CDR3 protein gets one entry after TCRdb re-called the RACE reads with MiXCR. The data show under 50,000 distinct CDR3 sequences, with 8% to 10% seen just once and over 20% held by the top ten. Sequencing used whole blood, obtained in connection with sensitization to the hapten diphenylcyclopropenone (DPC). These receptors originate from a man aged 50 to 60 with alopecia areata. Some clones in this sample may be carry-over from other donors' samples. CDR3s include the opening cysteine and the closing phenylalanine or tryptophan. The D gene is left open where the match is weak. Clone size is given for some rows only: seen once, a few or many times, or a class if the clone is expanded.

cdr3_aa: CAISEPTGTANEKLFF; cdr3_nt: TGTGCCATCAGTGAGCCCACCGGGACAGCGAATGAAAAACTGTTTTTT; cdr3_length: 16; d_call: TRBD1; j_call: TRBJ1-4; clone_size: many; v_call: TRBV10-3
cdr3_aa: CASSLALIHSGANVLTF; cdr3_nt: TGTGCCAGCAGCTTAGCGCTGATCCACTCTGGGGCCAACGTCCTGACTTTC; cdr3_length: 17; d_call: NA; j_call: TRBJ2-6; clone_size: many; v_call: TRBV7-2
cdr3_aa: CASSEKFSGRAKEQFF; cdr3_nt: TGTGCCAGCAGTGAAAAGTTCAGCGGGAGGGCCAAGGAGCAGTTCTTC; cdr3_length: 16; d_call: TRBD2; j_call: TRBJ2-1; clone_size: many; v_call: TRBV2
cdr3_aa: CASSLHRDRTAETQYF; cdr3_nt: TGTGCCAGCAGCTTACACCGGGACAGAACCGCGGAGACCCAGTACTTC; cdr3_length: 16; d_call: TRBD1; j_call: TRBJ2-5; clone_size: many; v_call: TRBV7-6
cdr3_aa: CASSLGLHQYF; cdr3_nt: TGTGCCAGCAGTTTGGGGCTACATCAGTACTTC; cdr3_length: 11; d_call: NA; j_call: TRBJ2-7; clone_size: NA; v_call: TRBV28
cdr3_aa: CASSPSKAAGVTYEQYF; cdr3_nt: TGTGCCAGCAGCCCCAGTAAGGCAGCGGGAGTTACCTACGAGCAGTACTTC; cdr3_length: 17; d_call: TRBD2; j_call: TRBJ2-7; clone_size: few; v_call: TRBV7-2
cdr3_aa: CSVNQQGGEKLFF; cdr3_nt: TGCAGCGTAAACCAACAGGGTGGTGAAAAACTGTTTTTT; cdr3_length: 13; d_call: NA; j_call: TRBJ1-4; clone_size: NA; v_call: TRBV29-1
cdr3_aa: CSARSLTGGNTIYF; cdr3_nt: TGCAGTGCTAGAAGTCTGACAGGGGGAAACACCATATATTTT; cdr3_length: 14; d_call: TRBD1; j_call: TRBJ1-3; clone_size: many; v_call: TRBV20-1
cdr3_aa: CASRTDYSGANVLTF; cdr3_nt: TGTGCCAGCAGGACAGATTACTCTGGGGCCAACGTCCTGACTTTC; cdr3_length: 15; d_call: NA; j_call: TRBJ2-6; clone_size: many; v_call: TRBV27
cdr3_aa: CATSDTVAGVNEQFF; cdr3_nt: TGTGCCACCAGTGATACGGTAGCGGGAGTTAATGAGCAGTTCTTC; cdr3_length: 15; d_call: TRBD2; j_call: TRBJ2-1; clone_size: many; v_call: TRBV24-1
cdr3_aa: CASSPDRNQPQHF; cdr3_nt: TGTGCCAGCAGTCCGGACAGGAATCAGCCCCAGCATTTT; cdr3_length: 13; d_call: TRBD1; j_call: TRBJ1-5; clone_size: many; v_call: TRBV27
cdr3_aa: CSARVVDRWNEQFF; cdr3_nt: TGCAGTGCTAGAGTCGTGGACAGGTGGAATGAGCAGTTCTTC; cdr3_length: 14; d_call: TRBD1; j_call: TRBJ2-1; clone_size: many; v_call: TRBV20-1
cdr3_aa: CASSRDRRTEAFF; cdr3_nt: TGTGCCAGCAGTAGGGACAGGAGAACTGAAGCTTTCTTT; cdr3_length: 13; d_call: TRBD1; j_call: TRBJ1-1; clone_size: many; v_call: TRBV6-5
cdr3_aa: CSARRDPQPSTDTQYF; cdr3_nt: TGCAGCGCCCGCCGGGACCCGCAACCTAGCACAGATACGCAGTATTTT; cdr3_length: 16; d_call: NA; j_call: TRBJ2-3; clone_size: many; v_call: TRBV29-1
cdr3_aa: CASEGLAGGPYEQYF; cdr3_nt: TGTGCCAGCGAGGGACTAGCGGGAGGGCCCTACGAGCAGTACTTC; cdr3_length: 15; d_call: TRBD2; j_call: TRBJ2-7; clone_size: many; v_call: TRBV2
cdr3_aa: CASSPGLAAYNEQFF; cdr3_nt: TGTGCCAGCAGTCCCGGACTAGCGGCTTACAATGAGCAGTTCTTC; cdr3_length: 15; d_call: TRBD2; j_call: TRBJ2-1; clone_size: many; v_call: TRBV7-2
cdr3_aa: CASSLKSGRNPYNEQFF; cdr3_nt: TGTGCCAGCAGCTTGAAGAGCGGGAGGAACCCATACAATGAGCAGTTCTTC; cdr3_length: 17; d_call: TRBD2; j_call: TRBJ2-1; clone_size: many; v_call: TRBV5-6
cdr3_aa: CASNLSGGNTGELFF; cdr3_nt: TGTGCCAGCAACTTATCCGGAGGGAACACCGGGGAGCTGTTTTTT; cdr3_length: 15; d_call: NA; j_call: TRBJ2-2; clone_size: NA; v_call: TRBV6-1
cdr3_aa: CASSFRGTGTYEQYF; cdr3_nt: TGTGCCAGCAGTTTCCGGGGGACAGGGACCTACGAGCAGTACTTC; cdr3_length: 15; d_call: TRBD1; j_call: TRBJ2-7; clone_size: NA; v_call: TRBV28
cdr3_aa: CASSIRGTAHSNQPQHF; cdr3_nt: TGTGCCAGTAGTATTAGGGGGACGGCTCATAGCAATCAGCCCCAGCATTTT; cdr3_length: 17; d_call: NA; j_call: TRBJ1-5; clone_size: many; v_call: TRBV19
cdr3_aa: CASSEMREDTEAFF; cdr3_nt: TGCGCCAGCAGTGAGATGAGGGAAGATACTGAAGCTTTCTTT; cdr3_length: 14; d_call: NA; j_call: TRBJ1-1; clone_size: few; v_call: TRBV10-1
cdr3_aa: CAWSRRGTGYGYTF; cdr3_nt: TGTGCCTGGAGTAGGAGGGGGACAGGCTATGGCTACACCTTC; cdr3_length: 14; d_call: TRBD1; j_call: TRBJ1-2; clone_size: few; v_call: TRBV30
cdr3_aa: CASTNNYNSPLHF; cdr3_nt: TGTGCCAGCACGAACAATTATAATTCACCCCTCCACTTT; cdr3_length: 13; d_call: NA; j_call: TRBJ1-6; clone_size: few; v_call: TRBV28
cdr3_aa: CASRRTGDYEQYF; cdr3_nt: TGTGCCAGCAGGAGGACAGGGGACTACGAGCAGTACTTC; cdr3_length: 13; d_call: TRBD1; j_call: TRBJ2-7; clone_size: NA; v_call: TRBV6-5
cdr3_aa: CASSMYHGTADTQYF; cdr3_nt: TGTGCCAGTAGTATGTACCACGGGACGGCAGATACGCAGTATTTT; cdr3_length: 15; d_call: NA; j_call: TRBJ2-3; clone_size: many; v_call: TRBV19
cdr3_aa: CSARTSGGTDTQYF; cdr3_nt: TGCAGTGCTAGAACTAGCGGGGGCACAGATACGCAGTATTTT; cdr3_length: 14; d_call: TRBD2; j_call: TRBJ2-3; clone_size: many; v_call: TRBV20-1
cdr3_aa: CASSLGQGPSSGANVLTF; cdr3_nt: TGTGCCAGCAGCTTAGGACAGGGACCTTCGTCTGGGGCCAACGTCCTGACTTTC; cdr3_length: 18; d_call: TRBD1; j_call: TRBJ2-6; clone_size: many; v_call: TRBV7-9
cdr3_aa: CAISGRPGSTDTQYF; cdr3_nt: TGTGCCATCAGCGGGAGGCCGGGAAGCACAGATACGCAGTATTTT; cdr3_length: 15; d_call: TRBD2; j_call: TRBJ2-3; clone_size: NA; v_call: TRBV10-3
cdr3_aa: CASSVQSYQGGGANVLTF; cdr3_nt: TGTGCCAGCAGCGTACAGTCGTATCAGGGAGGCGGGGCCAACGTCCTGACTTTC; cdr3_length: 18; d_call: NA; j_call: TRBJ2-6; clone_size: few; v_call: TRBV9
cdr3_aa: CAISDPERGALETQYF; cdr3_nt: TGTGCCATCAGTGACCCAGAACGGGGGGCCCTTGAGACCCAGTACTTC; cdr3_length: 16; d_call: NA; j_call: TRBJ2-5; clone_size: NA; v_call: TRBV10-3
cdr3_aa: CASSPIGSTSYEQYF; cdr3_nt: TGTGCCAGCAGTCCTATTGGGAGTACCTCCTACGAGCAGTACTTC; cdr3_length: 15; d_call: NA; j_call: TRBJ2-7; clone_size: NA; v_call: TRBV28
cdr3_aa: CASSVVSGSNIQYF; cdr3_nt: TGTGCCAGCAGCGTAGTGAGCGGGAGCAACATTCAGTACTTC; cdr3_length: 14; d_call: TRBD2; j_call: TRBJ2-4; clone_size: few; v_call: TRBV9
cdr3_aa: CASSLAGKNIQYF; cdr3_nt: TGTGCCAGCAGCTTAGCGGGAAAAAACATTCAGTACTTC; cdr3_length: 13; d_call: NA; j_call: TRBJ2-4; clone_size: many; v_call: TRBV7-9
cdr3_aa: CASSQQGQSNQPQHF; cdr3_nt: TGTGCCAGCAGCCAACAGGGGCAGAGCAATCAGCCCCAGCATTTT; cdr3_length: 15; d_call: NA; j_call: TRBJ1-5; clone_size: many; v_call: TRBV3-1
cdr3_aa: CAIGQGGSYEQYF; cdr3_nt: TGTGCCATCGGACAGGGCGGGTCCTACGAGCAGTACTTC; cdr3_length: 13; d_call: TRBD1; j_call: TRBJ2-7; clone_size: few; v_call: TRBV25-1
cdr3_aa: CATQGTYEQYF; cdr3_nt: TGTGCCACACAGGGCACCTACGAGCAGTACTTC; cdr3_length: 11; d_call: NA; j_call: TRBJ2-7; clone_size: few; v_call: TRBV28
cdr3_aa: CATSDFLNTGELFF; cdr3_nt: TGTGCCACCAGTGATTTTTTGAACACCGGGGAGCTGTTTTTT; cdr3_length: 14; d_call: NA; j_call: TRBJ2-2; clone_size: few; v_call: TRBV24-1
cdr3_aa: CSVVGQGLETQYF; cdr3_nt: TGCAGCGTTGTCGGGCAGGGGTTGGAGACCCAGTACTTC; cdr3_length: 13; d_call: NA; j_call: TRBJ2-5; clone_size: many; v_call: TRBV29-1
cdr3_aa: CASSQDTSGRADSYNEQFF; cdr3_nt: TGCGCCAGCAGCCAAGATACCAGCGGGAGGGCCGATTCCTACAATGAGCAGTTCTTC; cdr3_length: 19; d_call: TRBD2; j_call: TRBJ2-1; clone_size: many; v_call: TRBV4-1
cdr3_aa: CTSSERFSNQPQHF; cdr3_nt: TGTACCAGCAGTGAAAGGTTTAGCAATCAGCCCCAGCATTTT; cdr3_length: 14; d_call: NA; j_call: TRBJ1-5; clone_size: NA; v_call: TRBV25-1
cdr3_aa: CASSEALGVPYNEQFF; cdr3_nt: TGTGCCAGCAGTGAAGCGCTTGGGGTACCCTACAATGAGCAGTTCTTC; cdr3_length: 16; d_call: NA; j_call: TRBJ2-1; clone_size: many; v_call: TRBV6-1
cdr3_aa: CSVRTGGPYNEQFF; cdr3_nt: TGCAGCGTTCGCACAGGGGGCCCCTACAATGAGCAGTTCTTC; cdr3_length: 14; d_call: TRBD1; j_call: TRBJ2-1; clone_size: many; v_call: TRBV29-1
cdr3_aa: CASSLGTLSYEQYF; cdr3_nt: TGTGCCAGCAGTTTAGGGACACTCTCCTACGAGCAGTACTTC; cdr3_length: 14; d_call: NA; j_call: TRBJ2-7; clone_size: NA; v_call: TRBV12-3/TRBV12-4
cdr3_aa: CASKSSGANVLTF; cdr3_nt: TGTGCCAGTAAGAGCTCTGGGGCCAACGTCCTGACTTTC; cdr3_length: 13; d_call: NA; j_call: TRBJ2-6; clone_size: many; v_call: TRBV7-9
cdr3_aa: CASSRVSGPFYEQYF; cdr3_nt: TGTGCCAGCAGCCGGGTTAGCGGACCCTTCTACGAGCAGTACTTC; cdr3_length: 15; d_call: NA; j_call: TRBJ2-7; clone_size: NA; v_call: TRBV3-1
cdr3_aa: CASSEAGRGYGYTF; cdr3_nt: TGTGCCAGCAGTGAAGCTGGCAGGGGCTATGGCTACACCTTC; cdr3_length: 14; d_call: NA; j_call: TRBJ1-2; clone_size: many; v_call: TRBV6-1
cdr3_aa: CATSREENTQYF; cdr3_nt: TGTGCCACCAGCAGAGAGGAAAATACGCAGTATTTT; cdr3_length: 12; d_call: NA; j_call: TRBJ2-3; clone_size: many; v_call: TRBV15
cdr3_aa: CSAETNRDEQYF; cdr3_nt: TGCAGCGCCGAGACAAACAGGGATGAGCAGTACTTC; cdr3_length: 12; d_call: NA; j_call: TRBJ2-7; clone_size: NA; v_call: TRBV29-1
cdr3_aa: CASSLRADTQYF; cdr3_nt: TGTGCCAGCAGCTTACGAGCGGATACGCAGTATTTT; cdr3_length: 12; d_call: NA; j_call: TRBJ2-3; clone_size: many; v_call: TRBV7-8
cdr3_aa: CASSAVFQETQYF; cdr3_nt: TGTGCCAGCAGCGCGGTATTCCAAGAGACCCAGTACTTC; cdr3_length: 13; d_call: NA; j_call: TRBJ2-5; clone_size: many; v_call: TRBV7-6
cdr3_aa: CASSESSREASYNEQFF; cdr3_nt: TGTGCCAGCAGTGAATCCTCGAGGGAGGCGTCCTACAATGAGCAGTTCTTC; cdr3_length: 17; d_call: NA; j_call: TRBJ2-1; clone_size: many; v_call: TRBV2
cdr3_aa: CASSEGAHHQPQHF; cdr3_nt: TGTGCCAGCAGTGAAGGGGCCCACCATCAGCCCCAGCATTTT; cdr3_length: 14; d_call: NA; j_call: TRBJ1-5; clone_size: many; v_call: TRBV25-1
cdr3_aa: CASRSTGLNTEAFF; cdr3_nt: TGCGCCAGCAGGTCGACAGGTTTGAACACTGAAGCTTTCTTT; cdr3_length: 14; d_call: NA; j_call: TRBJ1-1; clone_size: many; v_call: TRBV5-1
cdr3_aa: CASSHQGAYTDTQYF; cdr3_nt: TGTGCCAGCAGCCATCAGGGCGCCTACACAGATACGCAGTATTTT; cdr3_length: 15; d_call: NA; j_call: TRBJ2-3; clone_size: few; v_call: TRBV5-5
cdr3_aa: CASSTRRLGEKLFF; cdr3_nt: TGTGCCAGCAGTACCAGGAGGCTGGGAGAAAAACTGTTTTTT; cdr3_length: 14; d_call: NA; j_call: TRBJ1-4; clone_size: NA; v_call: TRBV6-5
cdr3_aa: CASRTIRDRERRGTGELFF; cdr3_nt: TGTGCCAGCAGGACGATTCGGGACAGGGAGCGAAGAGGCACCGGGGAGCTGTTTTTT; cdr3_length: 19; d_call: TRBD1; j_call: TRBJ2-2; clone_size: many; v_call: TRBV11-2
cdr3_aa: CAHKFSAGAEAFF; cdr3_nt: TGTGCGCACAAGTTCTCGGCGGGGGCTGAAGCTTTCTTT; cdr3_length: 13; d_call: NA; j_call: TRBJ1-1; clone_size: NA; v_call: TRBV6-1
cdr3_aa: CAWNTGLGGNQPQHF; cdr3_nt: TGTGCCTGGAATACGGGACTTGGAGGGAATCAGCCCCAGCATTTT; cdr3_length: 15; d_call: NA; j_call: TRBJ1-5; clone_size: few; v_call: TRBV30
cdr3_aa: CASSPGRENTDTQYF; cdr3_nt: TGTGCCAGCAGCCCAGGGAGAGAGAACACAGATACGCAGTATTTT; cdr3_length: 15; d_call: NA; j_call: TRBJ2-3; clone_size: many; v_call: TRBV7-2
cdr3_aa: CASSLAGGAESSYEQYF; cdr3_nt: TGCGCCAGCAGCTTGGCCGGTGGAGCAGAGAGCTCCTACGAGCAGTACTTC; cdr3_length: 17; d_call: NA; j_call: TRBJ2-7; clone_size: many; v_call: TRBV5-1